This T cell receptor (beta chain) is drawn from a study of T-cell memory formation after mild COVID-19. Overall study results and limits: The pre-infection memory compartment contained some responding clones, suggesting cross-reactive memory joined. Of the contracting clones, CD4+ ones lay mainly in CM and EM, and CD8+ ones in EMRA. Clones shrinking between day 15 and 85 showed a balanced CD4/CD8 split, and those that grew later tilted toward CD4+.

The CDR3 has 14 amino acids. The germline gives CDR1 MGHDK, CDR2 SYGVNS. The V and J ends lost 1 base and 7 bases respectively, with 14 bases between them. Each CDR3 protein gets one entry after TCRdb re-called the 5' RACE reads with MiXCR. Here the sample spans 150,000 to 200,000 distinct CDR3 sequences, approximately 14% being singletons. A word on this clonotype: Antigen: not known.

The rearrangement uses TRBV25-1 and TRBJ2-7, with a possible D match to TRBD2 (6 bases). The sequenced material came from PBMCs or a T cell subset sorted from them (not recorded which). The clonotype comes from an adult woman who had mild COVID-19 (a few samples of this study predate the infection). Cell type and time point are not known. For the CDR3, the DNA is TGTGCCAGCAGTGAATGGGGGGAACCCCGGGAGCAGTACTTC. It codes for CASSEWGEPREQYF.